This T cell receptor beta chain was captured in a study of OX40 agonist ivuxolimab in advanced cancers. Study overall: Every 2 weeks, patients got intravenous ivuxolimab at one of six dose levels (0.01-10 mg/kg).

The germline V gene encodes CDR1 SGHNT and CDR2 YENEEA. V lost 5 bases, J lost 1 base, and 9 bases lay in between. This CDR3 spans 13 amino acids. Some clones are missing from TCRdb's copy, which holds only in-frame ones; the method was immunoSEQ multiplex PCR. The data show some 17,000 clones, about two thirds seen once. This sequence was found in an adult with an advanced solid tumor such as melanoma, head and neck, liver or kidney cancer. This chain joins TRBV11-3 and TRBJ2-7; D ambiguous. The material sequenced was CD4+ or CD8+ T cells sorted from blood, taken in a trial of the OX40 agonist ivuxolimab. CDR3 DNA sequence: TGTGCCAGCAGCCCCGGGTTTTCCTACGAGCAGTACTTC. Amino acid sequence: CASSPGFSYEQYF.